Following are 3 T cell receptor beta chains from one sample sequenced in a study of blood T cell repertoires in COVID-19. Produced via immunoSEQ multiplex PCR; TCRdb's table is partial and in-frame only. The table includes roughly 100,000 clones, 80% to 95% detected once. Sequenced sample: peripheral blood. These receptors came from a woman in her fifties or sixties with COVID-19, enrolled during active disease.

The chain couples TRBV2 to TRBJ2-2; TRBD2 aligns across 14 bases. The CDR3 totals 18 residues. V shed 7 bases and J 1 base; nucleotides not matched to a gene: 8. From germline, CDR1 is SNHLY and CDR2 FYNNEI. The CDR3 DNA is TGTGCCAGCACCACCGGACTAGCGGGGGGCTTGAACACCGGGGAGCTGTTTTTT. Encoded protein: CASTTGLAGGLNTGELFF.

The chain links TRBV5-4 to TRBJ1-2; 8 bases match TRBD1. This CDR3 has 17 residues. Germline V gives CDR1 SGHNT, CDR2 YYREEE (reference sequence). Trimming removed 0 bases from V and 3 bases from J; junction bases left unmatched: 10. For the CDR3, the DNA is TGTGCCAGCAGCTTGGGGCGCGGACAGGGCGGAGACTATGGCTACACCTTC. It translates to CASSLGRGQGGDYGYTF. The full variable domain, with the rest looked up from reference TRBV5-4 and TRBJ1-2, is ETGVTQSPTHLIKTRGQQVTLRCSSQSGHNTVSWYQQALGQGPQFIFQYYREEENGRGNFPPRFSGLQFPNYSSELNVNALELDDSALYLCASSLGRGQGGDYGYTFGSGTRLTVV.

The gene calls are TRBV7-2 and TRBJ2-3, with 8 bases lining up with TRBD2. Germline CDR1 and CDR2: SGHTA and FQGNSA. The CDR3 consists of 15 residues. Unmatched junction bases numbered 4, after V lost 5 bases and J lost 0 bases. Here the CDR3 DNA reads TGTGCCAGCAGCCCGACTAGCGTTAGCACAGATACGCAGTATTTT. Translated: CASSPTSVSTDTQYF.